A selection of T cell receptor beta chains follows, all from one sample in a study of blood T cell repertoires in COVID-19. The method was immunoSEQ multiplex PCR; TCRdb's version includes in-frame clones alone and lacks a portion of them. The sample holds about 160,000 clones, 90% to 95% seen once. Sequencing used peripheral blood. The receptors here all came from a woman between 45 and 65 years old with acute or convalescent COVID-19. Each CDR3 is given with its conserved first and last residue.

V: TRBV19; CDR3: CASRPDRTERYNQPQHF
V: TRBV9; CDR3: CASSSRDRGTDTQYF
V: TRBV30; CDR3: CAWLRDISYNEQFF
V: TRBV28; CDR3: CASITTGTGWTEQYF
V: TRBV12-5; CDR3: CASGITTGEQYF
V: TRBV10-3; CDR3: CAAEGEGVTGYTF
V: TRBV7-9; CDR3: CASSTTSGRATGSYEQYF
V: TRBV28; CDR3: CASSLDRGGRWNTEAFF
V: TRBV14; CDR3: CASSQVAGWNEQFF
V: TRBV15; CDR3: CATSRDSSFNEQFF
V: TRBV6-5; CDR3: CASLPTGPNQPQHF
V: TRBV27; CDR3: CAAGEVRSEAFF
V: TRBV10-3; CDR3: CAISKGGTNEKLFF
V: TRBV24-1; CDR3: CASGTKGSPLHF
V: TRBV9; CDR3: CASSAIGGQGGTEAFF
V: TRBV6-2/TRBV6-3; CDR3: CASSFSVSGQGGYGYTF
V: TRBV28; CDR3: CASSLSQGVTEAFF
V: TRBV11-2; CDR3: CASSIGGFYNSPLHF
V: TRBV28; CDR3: CASSFSQLAGGPSEQFF
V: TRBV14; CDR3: CASSPPLQQNYGYTF
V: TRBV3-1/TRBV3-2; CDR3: CASSQGGYYGYTF
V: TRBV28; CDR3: CASSLPGDLVYEQYF
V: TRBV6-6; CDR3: CASSYGTGGRNEKLFF
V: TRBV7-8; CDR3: CASSLSRLRDSYTEAFF
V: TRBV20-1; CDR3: CSASFQGTEAFF
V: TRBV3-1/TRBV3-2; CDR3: CASSQRGGYGYTF
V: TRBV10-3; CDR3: CAISDDRIGDRDSYEQYF
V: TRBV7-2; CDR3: CASSIHGAGELFF
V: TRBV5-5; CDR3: CASSWTGTAEAFF
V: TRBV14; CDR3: CASSPGLVGAFF
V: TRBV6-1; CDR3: CASRDTNTGELFF
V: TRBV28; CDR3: CASDYRGMNTEAFF
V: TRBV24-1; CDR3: CATQEGGNQPQHF